These 25 T cell receptor beta chains came from one sample sequenced in a study. TCRdb redid the calling of the RT-PCR reads with MiXCR, one entry per CDR3 protein. The repertoire holds hundreds of thousands of distinct CDR3 sequences, 12% to 15% seen once, with 3.6% in the top ten. The material sequenced was memory CD4+ T cells from blood. All receptors derive from a female donor in good health, serving as a healthy control.

This clonotype was counted ten times or more. In nucleotides, the CDR3 is TGTGCCACCAGTGAAGCTGAAAAACTGTTTTTT. Translating it yields CATSEAEKLFF. This chain links TRBV24-1 with TRBJ1-4; D unclear. This CDR3 comprises 11 residues. Trimming shortened V by 4 bases and J by 7 bases, and 3 bases separated the two germline ends. Germline CDR1 KGHDR, CDR2 SFDVKD.

Many counts were recorded for this clonotype. The rearrangement links TRBV10-3 to TRBJ2-1; D is perhaps TRBD2 (6 bases). V was pared by 7 bases and J by 0 bases, with 28 bases between. The CDR3 is 20 amino acids. Germline-derived CDR1 and CDR2 are ENHRY and SYGVKD. The CDR3 sequence is CAIKPAEGYVGGSSYNEQFF. CDR3 sequence (DNA): TGTGCCATCAAACCGGCAGAGGGGTACGTGGGAGGAAGCTCCTACAATGAGCAGTTCTTC.

At least ten counts were recorded for this clonotype. The CDR3 coding sequence is TGTGCCATCAGTGATTCCGGGACAGTACGCGAGCAGTACTTC. Translation: CAISDSGTVREQYF. This chain joins TRBV10-3 and TRBJ2-7, with 7 bases fitting TRBD1. The CDR3 is 14 residues long. V lost 3 bases to trimming and J lost 6 bases; unmatched junction nucleotides: 8. The germline gives CDR1 ENHRY, CDR2 SYGVKD.

The rearrangement joins TRBV12-3 or TRBV12-4 to TRBJ2-1; 8 positions agree with TRBD2. The CDR3 contains 14 residues. The trim removed 5 bases at V and 9 bases at J, leaving 9 bases unmatched. The CDR3: CASSPRPTSAEQFF. The CDR3 nucleotides read TGTGCCAGCAGTCCACGCCCGACTAGCGCTGAGCAGTTCTTC.

The gene calls are TRBV6-6 and TRBJ1-3; D gene ambiguous. Germline assignment: CDR1 MNHNY and CDR2 SVGAGI (reference sequence). V dropped 8 bases and J dropped 8 bases, with 22 bases sitting between them. CDR3 length: 15 residues. CDR3 residues: CASRTTRSALHTIYF. In nucleotides, the CDR3 is TGTGCCAGCCGGACTACCAGGTCTGCCCTTCACACCATATATTTT.

This chain joins TRBV18 and TRBJ1-4, with a tentative D call TRBD1 (5 bases). This CDR3 is built from 15 residues. V was pared by 5 bases and J by 6 bases, with 16 bases between. CDR1 and CDR2 (germline): KGHSH, LQKENI. CDR3 sequence (DNA): TGTGCCAGCTCAATCGGGAGTCAAGGGGATGAAAAACTGTTTTTT. It encodes CASSIGSQGDEKLFF.

This chain uses TRBV6-6 with TRBJ2-2, with TRBD2 matching over 7 bases. CDR3 size: 13 residues. CDR1 and CDR2 (germline): MNHNY, SVGAGI (reference sequence). V lost 8 bases and J lost 2; bases outside the gene matches: 2. CDR3 protein: CASQGLNTGELFF. DNA for the CDR3: TGTGCCAGCCAGGGACTAAACACCGGGGAGCTGTTTTTT.

The rearrangement joins TRBV20-1 to TRBJ2-3; D tentatively fits TRBD1 or TRBD2 (6 bases each). CDR1 DFQATT and CDR2 SNEGSKA come from the germline V gene (reference sequence). The length of the CDR3 is 15 residues. Trimming cost V 5 bases and J 0 bases, with 15 bases left between them. The CDR3 region is CSAEGWGASTDTQYF. In DNA form, the CDR3 reads TGCAGTGCTGAGGGGTGGGGGGCGAGCACAGATACGCAGTATTTT.

This clonotype appeared many times. The chain recombines TRBV4-2 with TRBJ2-7, with 12 nucleotides matching TRBD2. Germline V gives CDR1 LGHNA, CDR2 YNFKEQ. The CDR3 extends over 15 amino acids. J was trimmed by 3 bases and V by 4 bases; bases with no gene match: 4. The CDR3 protein is CASSLMTSGGYEQYF. The DNA of the CDR3 is TGTGCCAGCAGCCTCATGACTAGCGGGGGCTACGAGCAGTACTTC.

The V gene is TRBV6-1, the J gene TRBJ2-7; no clear D gene. Germline V gene sequence: CDR1 MNHNS, CDR2 SASEGT. The CDR3 totals 13 residues. V was shortened by 6 bases and J by 2 bases, with 11 bases between the two germline ends. Here the CDR3 reads CASRTGYAYEQYF. The CDR3 DNA is TGTGCCAGCAGAACGGGTTACGCCTACGAGCAGTACTTC.

The chain carries TRBV3-1 and TRBJ1-6; D gene unclear. Per the germline V gene, CDR1 is LGHDT and CDR2 is YNNKEL (reference sequence). The V end was cut by 0 bases, the J end by 10 bases, with 7 bases between. The CDR3 is 13 residues long. The CDR3 bases are TGTGCCAGCAGCCAAGATAGAATATCACCCCTCCACTTT. It encodes CASSQDRISPLHF.

At least ten counts were recorded for this clonotype. The V call is TRBV29-1, the J call TRBJ2-1; the match to TRBD2 covers 10 bases. The trim removed 1 base at V and 5 bases at J, leaving 14 bases unmatched. Per the germline V gene, CDR1 is SQVTM and CDR2 is ANQGSEA. The CDR3 runs 18 residues. The CDR3 loop reads CSVEGWFASGRAHNEQFF. Written as DNA, the CDR3 is TGCAGCGTTGAAGGATGGTTCGCGAGCGGGAGGGCTCACAATGAGCAGTTCTTC.

This clonotype appeared many times. V usage is TRBV6-4 and J usage is TRBJ1-2; 7 bases match TRBD1. This CDR3 region has 14 residues. Germline V gene lookup returns CDR1 MRHNA and CDR2 SNTAGT. The V segment lost 3 bases and the J segment 9 bases; nucleotides outside the gene matches: 10. CDR3 loop: CASSEQGFSDRYTF. DNA for the CDR3: TGTGCCAGCAGTGAACAGGGGTTCTCGGATCGCTACACCTTC.

This clonotype was counted only a few times. The rearrangement links TRBV7-9 to TRBJ2-7, with 8 positions matching TRBD1. The junction had 2 bases not matched to a gene; V was cut back by 5 bases and J by 5 bases. Germline lookup yields CDR1 SEHNR and CDR2 FQNEAQ (reference sequence). The CDR3 extends over 12 amino acids. This chain's CDR3 is CASSPTGDEQYF. CDR3 in DNA: TGTGCCAGCAGCCCGACAGGGGACGAGCAGTACTTC.

This rearrangement joins TRBV12-3 or TRBV12-4 to TRBJ2-7, with TRBD1 as a possible D gene (6 bases). The CDR3 has 16 amino acids. Trimming removed 6 bases from V and 8 bases from J, with 26 bases in between. For the CDR3, the DNA is TGTGCCAGCAGGCCGGACAGAGGGGCCAATCAGCCCCAGCAGTACTTC. Translating it yields CASRPDRGANQPQQYF.

This clonotype showed up just a few times. J is TRBJ2-7 and V is TRBV13; TRBD1 matches 8 bases. V shed 0 bases and J 4 bases; nucleotides not matched to a gene: 11. CDR1 is PRHDT and CDR2 is FYEKMQ in the germline V gene (reference sequence). This CDR3 is 17 amino acids long. As DNA, the CDR3 is TGTGCCAGCAGCTTAGGTTCTCCCAGGGGGCCCGTTTACGAGCAGTACTTC. Protein: CASSLGSPRGPVYEQYF.

The rearrangement uses TRBV3-1 and TRBJ2-1, with 8 bases lining up with TRBD2. V trimming: 4 bases; J trimming: 4 bases; junction bases outside the gene matches: 9. The CDR3 is made up of 16 amino acids. The germline V gene encodes CDR1 LGHDT and CDR2 YNNKEL (reference sequence). The DNA for the CDR3 is TGTGCCAGCAGCCGATCGGGGGGGGCGAGGTACAATGAGCAGTTCTTC. It specifies CASSRSGGARYNEQFF.

The chain links TRBV29-1 to TRBJ1-1; no definite D call. The CDR3 is made up of 13 amino acids. Germline values: CDR1 SQVTM, CDR2 ANQGSEA. V lost 1 base and J 1 base, leaving 7 bases between the germline ends. CDR3 sequence (DNA): TGCAGCGTTGAAGTAACGGAGAACACTGAAGCTTTCTTT. Protein: CSVEVTENTEAFF.

This clonotype has a count of ten or more. The rearrangement joins TRBV20-1 to TRBJ1-1; no reliable D call. The CDR3 totals 14 residues. Between the trimmed V and J ends, which lost 1 base and 0 bases, there was a span of 9 bases. Germline V gene data show CDR1 as DFQATT and CDR2 as SNEGSKA (reference sequence). The CDR3 DNA sequence: TGCAGTGCTAGAGGGTCCGGCCTGAACACTGAAGCTTTCTTT. Amino acid sequence: CSARGSGLNTEAFF.

The chain employs TRBV27 and TRBJ2-7; a possible D gene is TRBD2 (5 bases). CDR3 size: 14 residues. Trimming shortened V by 5 bases and J by 0 bases, and 11 bases separated the two germline ends. Germline CDR1 reads MNHEY; CDR2 reads SMNVEV (reference sequence). CDR3 nucleotide sequence: TGTGCCAGCAGTCTTAGCGCGAACTCCTACGAGCAGTACTTC. Residues: CASSLSANSYEQYF.

The sample holds many counts of this clonotype. The V call is TRBV29-1, the J call TRBJ1-2; D remains unclear. Trimming took 4 bases from V and 0 from J, leaving 9 bases between them. Germline CDR1 is SQVTM and CDR2 is ANQGSEA. The length of the CDR3 is 13 residues. The CDR3 sequence is CSVAPTANYGYTF. CDR3 sequence (DNA): TGCAGCGTTGCCCCTACAGCTAACTATGGCTACACCTTC.

In this sample, this clonotype turned up a few times. The rearrangement joins TRBV28 to TRBJ2-1; the D is unclear. CDR1 and CDR2 (germline): MDHEN, SYDVKM. This CDR3 is 12 amino acids long. Trimming left V 6 bases short and J 7 bases short, with 10 bases between. This chain's CDR3 is CASRLTRNEQFF. Here the CDR3 DNA reads TGTGCCAGCAGGCTGACGCGAAATGAGCAGTTCTTC. The full variable domain, with the rest looked up from reference TRBV28 and TRBJ2-1, is DVKVTQSSRYLVKRTGEKVFLECVQDMDHENMFWYRQDPGLGLRLIYFSYDVKMKEKGDIPEGYSVSREKKERFSLILESASTNQTSMYLCASRLTRNEQFFGPGTRLTVL.

The sample holds many counts of this clonotype. The chain recombines TRBV7-6 with TRBJ2-5; no clear D. This CDR3 has 13 amino acids. The germline V gene has CDR1 SGHVS and CDR2 FNYEAQ. Trimming took off 1 base at V and 5 bases at J, with 8 bases between the two ends. Here the CDR3 DNA reads TGTGCCAGCAGCTTAGGAGAGATGGAGACCCAGTACTTC. Residues: CASSLGEMETQYF.

This clonotype has a count of ten or more. Written as DNA, the CDR3 is TGCAGTGCTCATACACCCACCTCACCCCTCCACTTT. Translation: CSAHTPTSPLHF. The chain joins TRBV20-1 to TRBJ1-6; D gene unclear. Germline V CDR1 and CDR2: DFQATT, SNEGSKA (reference sequence). The CDR3 covers 12 residues. Trimming removed 5 bases from V and 10 bases from J, with 12 bases in between.

There are many counts of this clonotype. This chain connects TRBV29-1 to TRBJ2-5; 9 bases are shared with TRBD1. Per the germline V gene, CDR1 is SQVTM and CDR2 is ANQGSEA. The CDR3 is 16 residues long. V trimming: 7 bases; J trimming: 2 bases; junction bases outside the gene matches: 14. The CDR3 nucleotides are TGCAGCGGAATACAACCCGGGACAGGGCATCAAGAGACCCAGTACTTC. Translation: CSGIQPGTGHQETQYF.